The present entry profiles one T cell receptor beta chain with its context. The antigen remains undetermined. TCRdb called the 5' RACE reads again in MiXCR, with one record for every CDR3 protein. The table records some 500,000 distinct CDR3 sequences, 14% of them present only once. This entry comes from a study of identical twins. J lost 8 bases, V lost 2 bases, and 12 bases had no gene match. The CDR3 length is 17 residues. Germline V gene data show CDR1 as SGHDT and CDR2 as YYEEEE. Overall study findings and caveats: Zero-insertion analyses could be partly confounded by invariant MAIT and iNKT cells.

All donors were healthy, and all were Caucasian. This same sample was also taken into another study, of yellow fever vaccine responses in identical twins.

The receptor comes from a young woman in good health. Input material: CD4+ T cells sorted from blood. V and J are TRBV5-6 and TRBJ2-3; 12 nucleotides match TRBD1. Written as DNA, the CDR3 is TGTGCCAGCAGCTTAGACCCTACCGGGACAGGGGGCTTTACGCAGTATTTT. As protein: CASSLDPTGTGGFTQYF. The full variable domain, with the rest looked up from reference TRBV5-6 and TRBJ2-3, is DAGVTQSPTHLIKTRGQQVTLRCSPKSGHDTVSWYQQALGQGPQFIFQYYEEEERQRGNFPDRFSGHQFPNYSSELNVNALLLGDSALYLCASSLDPTGTGGFTQYFGPGTRLTVL.